The rows below give T cell receptor beta chains drawn from one sample of a study of vaccination and CD4 T cells after COVID-19. No antigen has been identified for these receptors. TCRdb analysed the PCR reads with MiXCR anew, one entry per CDR3 protein. The profile covers 13,000 or so distinct CDR3 sequences, with around two fifths appearing a single time and 10% to 15% taken by the ten largest. The sequencing sample was made of CD4+ T cells from blood, cultured in vitro. The receptor source for this set is a human donor who had recovered from COVID-19. The CDR3 runs from the conserved cysteine through the conserved F or W. A D gene is named only where the DNA matches it firmly. For some rows the clone size is stated as once, few or many, or as a class when expanded; others skip it.

d_gene,len,v_gene,abundance,j_gene,CDR3nt,CDR3aa
.,15,TRBV6-5,.,TRBJ2-7,TGTGCCAGCAGTTACTCGGCCGGGGGATCCTACGAGCAGTACTTC,CASSYSAGGSYEQYF
.,13,TRBV12-3/TRBV12-4,.,TRBJ1-5,TGTGCCAGCAGTTTTGCGGGTGATCAGCCCCAGCATTTT,CASSFAGDQPQHF
.,11,TRBV12-3/TRBV12-4,.,TRBJ1-2,TGTGCCAGCAGTTTCCGTCAGGGCTACACCTTC,CASSFRQGYTF
TRBD2,13,TRBV5-1,.,TRBJ2-5,TGCGCCAGCAGACTAGCGGGAGCAGAGACCCAGTACTTC,CASRLAGAETQYF
TRBD1,16,TRBV20-1,.,TRBJ2-5,TGCAGTGCTAGAGATACAGGACAGGGGAGTCAAGAGACCCAGTACTTC,CSARDTGQGSQETQYF
.,17,TRBV30,.,TRBJ2-6,TGTGCCTGGAGTCGGGGGAATGGTCTCTCTGGGGCCAACGTCCTGACTTTC,CAWSRGNGLSGANVLTF
TRBD1,15,TRBV5-1,once,TRBJ1-5,TGCGCCAGCAGCTGGACAGGGGCGCTGGGTCAGCCCCAGCATTTT,CASSWTGALGQPQHF
TRBD1,14,TRBV29-1,.,TRBJ2-7,TGCAGCGTTGGCCCTCACAGGGGACCATACGAGCAGTACTTC,CSVGPHRGPYEQYF
.,14,TRBV11-2,.,TRBJ2-1,TGTGCCAGCAGCTCCCTTAGGACACGCAATGAGCAGTTCTTC,CASSSLRTRNEQFF
.,15,TRBV7-3,few,TRBJ1-6,TGTGCCAGCAGCTTAATGGGGGAGGCAAATTCACCCCTCCACTTT,CASSLMGEANSPLHF
TRBD2,14,TRBV27,few,TRBJ2-1,TGTGCCAGCAGGGGGACTAGCGGGACCAATGAGCAGTTCTTC,CASRGTSGTNEQFF
TRBD2,15,TRBV5-6,.,TRBJ2-2,TGTGCCAGCAGCTTGGGTGGGAGGGCCACCGGGGAGCTGTTTTTT,CASSLGGRATGELFF
TRBD1,14,TRBV30,few,TRBJ1-1,TGTGCCTGGAGCCGCAGGGGGCGCAGAGCTGAAGCTTTCTTT,CAWSRRGRRAEAFF
.,13,TRBV18,.,TRBJ1-2,TGTGCCAGCTCAGGCCAGGGGATGGCGGACTACACCTTC,CASSGQGMADYTF
TRBD1,14,TRBV9,.,TRBJ1-1,TGTGCCAGCGGACAGGGACCCTCAAACACTGAAGCTTTCTTT,CASGQGPSNTEAFF
.,15,TRBV20-1,.,TRBJ2-2,TGCAGTGCTAGATACGCAGGTCAGAACACCGGGGAGCTGTTTTTT,CSARYAGQNTGELFF
.,12,TRBV19,once,TRBJ1-3,TGTGCCAGTAGAAGTTCTGGAAACACCATATATTTT,CASRSSGNTIYF
TRBD2,14,TRBV10-2,.,TRBJ2-1,TGCGCCAGCAGAATAGCGGGCTCCTACAATGAGCAGTTCTTC,CASRIAGSYNEQFF
.,13,TRBV6-1,.,TRBJ2-1,TGTGCCAGCAGGTGGCAGGGAAGAAAGGAGCAGTTCTTC,CASRWQGRKEQFF
.,14,TRBV11-2,.,TRBJ1-6,TGTGCCAGCAGCTTAGCCGGCCTTAATTCACCCCTCCACTTT,CASSLAGLNSPLHF
.,14,TRBV7-3,few,TRBJ2-2,TGTGCCAGCAGCACCCAGGGTTGGGGCGGGGAGCTGTTTTTT,CASSTQGWGGELFF
TRBD2,15,TRBV5-4,few,TRBJ2-1,TGTGCCAGCAGCGCCGCGGGAGGCCGGATCTATGAGCAGTTCTTC,CASSAAGGRIYEQFF
TRBD1,16,TRBV27,few,TRBJ2-5,TGTGCCAGCAGTCCAGGACAGGATTCGTACCAAGAGACCCAGTACTTC,CASSPGQDSYQETQYF
.,13,TRBV2,few,TRBJ1-1,TGTGCCAGCAGTGTCGAGGGAAGGACTGAAGCTTTCTTT,CASSVEGRTEAFF
TRBD1,14,TRBV7-9,.,TRBJ2-3,TGTGCCAGCAGTTTTAATCAGGGGGCAGATACGCAGTATTTT,CASSFNQGADTQYF
.,15,TRBV5-4,.,TRBJ1-3,TGTGCCAGCAGCTTCGGAGGGCTCTCTGGAAACACCATATATTTT,CASSFGGLSGNTIYF
.,15,TRBV7-9,few,TRBJ1-1,TGTGCCAGCAGCTTATTCGGAGGGGCGGACACTGAAGCTTTCTTT,CASSLFGGADTEAFF
.,13,TRBV15,few,TRBJ2-5,TGTGCCACCAGCAGAGAACTGGGGGAGACCCAGTACTTC,CATSRELGETQYF
TRBD2,14,TRBV29-1,few,TRBJ2-4,TGCAGCGTTGCCCCGGGACTAGGGGAAAACATTCAGTACTTC,CSVAPGLGENIQYF
TRBD1,16,TRBV28,.,TRBJ1-5,TGTGCCAGCAGTCCAGGACAGGCTGATGACAATCAGCCCCAGCATTTT,CASSPGQADDNQPQHF
TRBD1,16,TRBV19,.,TRBJ1-5,TGTGCCAGTAGTATATCGCAGGGGGCAGGCAATCAGCCCCAGCATTTT,CASSISQGAGNQPQHF
.,15,TRBV7-2,.,TRBJ2-2,TGTGCCAGCAGTCCCACACGAGTTGGGGCCGGGGAGCTGTTTTTT,CASSPTRVGAGELFF
.,16,TRBV6-5,few,TRBJ2-2,TGTGCCAGCAGTTACAGGGGGGCTCAACGGACCGGGGAGCTGTTTTTT,CASSYRGAQRTGELFF
.,14,TRBV24-1,few,TRBJ2-2,TGTGCCACCAGTGATGCCGGGCCACTCAGGGAGCTGTTTTTT,CATSDAGPLRELFF